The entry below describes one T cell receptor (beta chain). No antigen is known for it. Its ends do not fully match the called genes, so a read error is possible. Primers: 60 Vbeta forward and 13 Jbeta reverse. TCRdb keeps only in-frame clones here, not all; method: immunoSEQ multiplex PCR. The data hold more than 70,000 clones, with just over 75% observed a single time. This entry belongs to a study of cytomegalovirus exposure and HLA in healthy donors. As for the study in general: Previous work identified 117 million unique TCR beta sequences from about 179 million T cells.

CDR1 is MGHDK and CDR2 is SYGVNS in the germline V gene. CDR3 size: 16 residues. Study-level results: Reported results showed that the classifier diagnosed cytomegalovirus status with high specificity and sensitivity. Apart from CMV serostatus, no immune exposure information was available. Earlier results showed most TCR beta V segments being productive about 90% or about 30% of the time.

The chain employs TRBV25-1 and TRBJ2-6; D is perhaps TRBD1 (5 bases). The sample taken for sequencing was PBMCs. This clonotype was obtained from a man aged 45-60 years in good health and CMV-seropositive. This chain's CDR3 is CASSEPGMLGANGLTF. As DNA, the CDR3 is TGTGCCAGCAGTGAGCCAGGGATGCTTGGGGCCAACGGCCTGACTTTC. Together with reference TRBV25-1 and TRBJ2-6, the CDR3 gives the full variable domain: EADIYQTPRYLVIGTGKKITLECSQTMGHDKMYWYQQDPGMELHLIHYSYGVNSTEKGDLSSESTVSRIRTEHFPLTLESARPSHTSQYLCASSEPGMLGANGLTFGAGSRLTVL.